The 25 T cell receptor beta chains below were found in one sample sequenced in a study of blood T cell repertoires in COVID-19. Assay used: immunoSEQ multiplex PCR; TCRdb lists only in-frame clones, some missing. The data show about 76,000 clones, 70% to 90% seen once. The sequenced sample was peripheral blood. The receptors derive from a man between 60 and 75 years old with COVID-19, enrolled during active disease.

This sequence joins TRBV10-3 and TRBJ2-1, with D possibly matching TRBD1 (6 bases). This CDR3 is built from 14 residues. Trimming stripped 10 bases from V and 0 bases from J, with 13 bases between. Germline V gives CDR1 ENHRY, CDR2 SYGVKD. The CDR3 here is CASYTGSSYNEQFF. The CDR3 DNA is TGTGCCAGCTACACAGGGAGCTCCTACAATGAGCAGTTCTTC.

V and J are TRBV19 and TRBJ1-4; TRBD1 agrees at 8 bases. CDR1 is LNHDA, CDR2 SQIVND, per germline (reference sequence). CDR3 size: 17 residues. V was pared by 8 bases and J by 8 bases, with 19 bases of the junction left unmatched. In DNA, the CDR3 is TGTGCCAGTTCGCCCGGGACAGGAGGGGTGGTATCGGAAAAACTGTTTTTT. It yields the protein CASSPGTGGVVSEKLFF.

This clone appeared a single time. The chain combines TRBV5-4 with TRBJ1-4, with D possibly TRBD1 on 6 matching bases. This CDR3 contains 15 residues. In germline, CDR1 is SGHNT, CDR2 YYREEE (reference sequence). Trimming took off 0 bases at V and 5 bases at J, with 11 bases between the two ends. The DNA of the CDR3 is TGTGCCAGCAGCTTGGCCGGGGGGGCCAATGAAAAACTGTTTTTT. As protein: CASSLAGGANEKLFF.

V and J are TRBV19 and TRBJ1-4; 9 bases align to TRBD1. The CDR3 contains 17 residues. The V and J ends lost 8 bases and 0 bases, in that order; junction bases with no gene match: 10. Per the germline V gene, CDR1 is LNHDA and CDR2 is SQIVND (reference sequence). The CDR3 bases are TGTGCCAGTGAGGGGGGACAGGGAGGGACAACTAATGAAAAACTGTTTTTT. It is translated as CASEGGQGGTTNEKLFF.

V gene TRBV11-2 combines with J gene TRBJ2-3; TRBD1 matches 7 bases. Germline assignment: CDR1 SGHAT and CDR2 FQNNGV. With 5 bases clipped from V and 0 bases from J, the junction kept 5 bases outside the gene matches. The CDR3 contains 15 residues. In nucleotides, the CDR3 is TGTGCCAGCAGCCGACAGGGTCCCAGCACAGATACGCAGTATTTT. Its translation is CASSRQGPSTDTQYF. The variable domain in full, completed from reference TRBV11-2 and TRBJ2-3, reads EAGVAQSPRYKIIEKRQSVAFWCNPISGHATLYWYQQILGQGPKLLIQFQNNGVVDDSQLPKDRFSAERLKGVDSTLKIQPAKLEDSAVYLCASSRQGPSTDTQYFGPGTRLTVL.

The table lists this clone with a count of one. CDR3 in DNA: TGTGCCAGCAGTTACTCGGGACAGGGGGCGTTTGAAGCTTTCTTT. Translated: CASSYSGQGAFEAFF. This chain joins TRBV6-5 and TRBJ1-1, with 12 positions matching TRBD1. The CDR3 is 15 residues long. The V segment lost 0 bases and the J segment 7 bases; nucleotides outside the gene matches: 3. Looked up from germline, CDR1 is MNHEY and CDR2 is SVGAGI.

This clone was recorded a few times. The chain employs TRBV25-1 and TRBJ1-6; weak D call: TRBD1 (6 bases). This CDR3 has 13 amino acids. CDR1 is MGHDK, CDR2 SYGVNS, per germline. Trimming shortened V by 6 bases and J by 5 bases, and 8 bases separated the two germline ends. This CDR3 is CASRDRNNSPLHF. The CDR3 coding sequence is TGTGCCAGCAGAGACAGGAATAATTCACCCCTCCACTTT.

The rearrangement joins TRBV28 to TRBJ2-1; 7 positions match TRBD2. The V and J ends lost 3 bases and 6 bases, in that order; junction bases with no gene match: 8. Germline CDR1 reads MDHEN; CDR2 reads SYDVKM. This CDR3 spans 15 amino acids. The CDR3 here is CASSLPGGTANEQFF. For the CDR3, the DNA is TGTGCCAGCAGTTTGCCCGGGGGGACGGCCAATGAGCAGTTCTTC.

The chain is built from TRBV19 and TRBJ2-7, with TRBD1 as a possible D gene (5 bases). Germline values: CDR1 LNHDA, CDR2 SQIVND (reference sequence). The V end was cut by 5 bases, the J end by 6 bases, with 20 bases between. The CDR3 has 15 residues. CDR3 in amino acids: CASSPLGFWGAEQYF. The CDR3 nucleotides are TGTGCCAGTAGTCCCCTTGGTTTTTGGGGCGCCGAGCAGTACTTC.

The chain links TRBV6-5 to TRBJ2-5; the D gene is possibly TRBD1 (6 bases). Germline lookup yields CDR1 MNHEY and CDR2 SVGAGI. The CDR3 is 15 residues long. Trimming took 2 bases from V and 1 from J, leaving 11 bases between them. CDR3: CASSYARGAQETQYF. CDR3 sequence (DNA): TGTGCCAGCAGTTACGCCAGGGGAGCCCAAGAGACCCAGTACTTC.

The CDR3 coding sequence is TGCGCCAGCACCAGGGACAGCTCCTATAATTCACCCCTCCACTTT. The encoded protein is CASTRDSSYNSPLHF. The rearrangement links TRBV5-1 to TRBJ1-6; TRBD1 matches at 7 bases. This CDR3 is built from 15 residues. V lost 6 bases, J lost 0 bases, and 3 bases stayed unmatched. Germline V gives CDR1 SGHRS, CDR2 YFSETQ.

The V gene is TRBV7-6, the J gene TRBJ1-3; tentatively, D is TRBD1 (6 bases). Germline assignment: CDR1 SGHVS and CDR2 FNYEAQ. The CDR3 loop spans 16 amino acids. V was shortened by 5 bases and J by 3 bases, with 17 bases between the two germline ends. The CDR3 here is CASSATGTFLGNTIYF. The CDR3 region has the DNA TGTGCCAGCAGCGCGACCGGGACATTTCTTGGAAACACCATATATTTT.

This clone has only one observation. The rearrangement links TRBV7-2 to TRBJ2-1; a possible D gene is TRBD1 (6 bases). This CDR3 has 13 residues. The ends were cut back, 0 bases at V and 6 bases at J, with 6 bases in the middle. Germline values: CDR1 SGHTA, CDR2 FQGNSA. CDR3 region: CASSLAQGNEQFF. In nucleotides, the CDR3 is TGTGCCAGCAGCTTAGCACAGGGCAATGAGCAGTTCTTC.

The rearrangement uses TRBV18 and TRBJ2-1, with 7 bases identical to TRBD2. CDR1 is KGHSH, CDR2 LQKENI, per germline. Germline trimming cut 4 bases from V and 5 bases from J; bases unmatched to any gene: 8. The CDR3 is made up of 15 amino acids. The CDR3 DNA reads as TGTGCCAGCTCACTTAGTCCAGCGGGAAACAATGAGCAGTTCTTC. Its protein is CASSLSPAGNNEQFF.

The chain links TRBV2 to TRBJ2-7, with 8 bases identical to TRBD2. The CDR3 length is 13 residues. Losses at the gene ends were 5 bases for V and 6 bases for J; bases not matched to a gene: 6. CDR1 and CDR2 (germline): SNHLY, FYNNEI. Written as DNA, the CDR3 is TGTGCCAGCAGTCGCGATAGCGGGGTCGAGCAGTACTTC. Its translation is CASSRDSGVEQYF. Full variable domain (outside the CDR3, taken from reference TRBV2 and TRBJ2-7): EPEVTQTPSHQVTQMGQEVILRCVPISNHLYFYWYRQILGQKVEFLVSFYNNEISEKSEIFDDQFSVERPDGSNFTLKIRSTKLEDSAMYFCASSRDSGVEQYFGPGTRLTVT.

This sequence joins TRBV19 and TRBJ2-3, with D perhaps TRBD1 (6 bases). From germline, CDR1 is LNHDA and CDR2 SQIVND (reference sequence). This CDR3 is 15 amino acids long. With 6 bases removed from V and 0 bases from J, the gap between germline ends came to 13 bases. For the CDR3, the DNA is TGTGCCAGTAGCCCCACCCAGGGGAGCACAGATACGCAGTATTTT. Its protein is CASSPTQGSTDTQYF.

The rearrangement uses TRBV5-1 and TRBJ1-2; unclear D gene. The CDR3 totals 11 residues. The germline V and J ends were trimmed by 4 bases and 10 bases, with 11 bases remaining between them. CDR1 is SGHRS and CDR2 is YFSETQ in the germline V gene. The CDR3 DNA reads as TGCGCCAGCAGCGCCTCAGATGCCTACACCTTC. Translating gives CASSASDAYTF.

This clone was recorded only once. V and J are TRBV3-1 (or the pseudogene TRBV3-2) and TRBJ1-1; D unclear. Trimming removed 0 bases from V and 0 bases from J, with 14 bases in between. CDR1 is LGHDT, CDR2 YNNKEL, per germline (reference sequence). This CDR3 has 17 amino acids. The CDR3 nucleotides are TGTGCCAGCAGCCAAGATTTTAGAGAACAGCTGAACACTGAAGCTTTCTTT. As protein: CASSQDFREQLNTEAFF.

The genes are TRBV5-4 and TRBJ1-4; 9 bases are shared with TRBD1. CDR1 and CDR2 from the germline V gene are SGHNT and YYREEE (reference sequence). V trimming: 4 bases; J trimming: 7 bases; junction bases outside the gene matches: 5. The CDR3 contains 14 residues. CDR3 sequence reads: CASSAGTGLEKLFF. The CDR3 DNA reads as TGTGCCAGCAGCGCCGGGACAGGGCTTGAAAAACTGTTTTTT. Variable domain in full (rest from reference TRBV5-4 and TRBJ1-4): ETGVTQSPTHLIKTRGQQVTLRCSSQSGHNTVSWYQQALGQGPQFIFQYYREEENGRGNFPPRFSGLQFPNYSSELNVNALELDDSALYLCASSAGTGLEKLFFGSGTQLSVL.

The V call is TRBV11-2, the J call TRBJ2-2; possible D gene TRBD2, 5 bases. Per germline, CDR1 SGHAT and CDR2 FQNNGV. The length of the CDR3 is 13 residues. V was shortened by 0 bases and J by 7 bases, with 6 bases between the two germline ends. The CDR3 sequence: CASSLDGSGELFF. The CDR3 DNA reads TGTGCCAGCAGCTTAGATGGGAGCGGGGAGCTGTTTTTT.

The chain carries TRBV3-1 (or the pseudogene TRBV3-2) and TRBJ1-5, with D uncertain. The CDR3 is 14 residues long. Trimming shortened V by 6 bases and J by 1 base, and 10 bases separated the two germline ends. CDR1 is LGHDT and CDR2 is YNNKEL in the germline V gene (reference sequence). The CDR3 reads CASSNSGSNQPQHF. The CDR3 nucleotides read TGTGCCAGCAGTAACAGCGGCAGCAATCAGCCCCAGCATTTT.

The V gene is TRBV6-5, the J gene TRBJ1-1, with D maybe TRBD1 (5 bases). This CDR3 is built from 13 residues. Germline-derived CDR1 and CDR2 are MNHEY and SVGAGI. Trimming cost V 6 bases and J 0 bases, with 8 bases left between them. CDR3 in amino acids: CASRGPMNTEAFF. CDR3 coding DNA: TGTGCCAGCAGGGGGCCCATGAACACTGAAGCTTTCTTT.

The genes are TRBV10-3 and TRBJ1-2; 10 bases are shared with TRBD1. This CDR3 has 16 residues. CDR1 and CDR2 (germline): ENHRY, SYGVKD. V trimming: 2 bases; J trimming: 2 bases; junction bases outside the gene matches: 5. The DNA for the CDR3 is TGTGCCATCAGTGAGACCACGGGACAGGGGAACTATGGCTACACCTTC. As protein: CAISETTGQGNYGYTF.

The table lists this clone with a few counts. The J gene is TRBJ2-5, the V gene TRBV9; tentatively, D is TRBD2 (5 bases). This CDR3 spans 14 amino acids. V lost 0 bases and J lost 4, with 10 bases in between. Germline CDR1 is SGDLS and CDR2 is YYNGEE. The CDR3 DNA sequence: TGTGCCAGCAGCGTAGGGCGGGCTGCAGAGACCCAGTACTTC. This translates into CASSVGRAAETQYF.

V and J are TRBV6-5 and TRBJ1-2; a possible D gene is TRBD1 (6 bases). This CDR3 has 13 residues. Germline assignment: CDR1 MNHEY and CDR2 SVGAGI. V dropped 7 bases and J dropped 0 bases, with 9 bases sitting between them. DNA of the CDR3: TGTGCCAGCAAGACAGGCCCTAACTATGGCTACACCTTC. The encoded protein is CASKTGPNYGYTF.